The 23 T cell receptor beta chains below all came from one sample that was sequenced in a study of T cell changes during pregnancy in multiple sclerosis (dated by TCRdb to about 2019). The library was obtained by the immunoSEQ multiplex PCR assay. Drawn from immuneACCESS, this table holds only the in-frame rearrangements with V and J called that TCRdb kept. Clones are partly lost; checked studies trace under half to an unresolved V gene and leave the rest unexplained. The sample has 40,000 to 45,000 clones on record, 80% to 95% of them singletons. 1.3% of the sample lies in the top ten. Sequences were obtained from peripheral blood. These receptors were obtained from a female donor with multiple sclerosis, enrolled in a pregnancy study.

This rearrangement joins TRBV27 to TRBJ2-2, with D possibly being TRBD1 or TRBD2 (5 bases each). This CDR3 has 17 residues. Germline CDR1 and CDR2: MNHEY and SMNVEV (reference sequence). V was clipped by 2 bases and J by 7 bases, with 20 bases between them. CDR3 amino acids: CASSLVILGEWHGELFF. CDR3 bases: TGTGCCAGCAGTTTAGTGATCCTGGGGGAGTGGCACGGGGAGCTGTTTTTT.

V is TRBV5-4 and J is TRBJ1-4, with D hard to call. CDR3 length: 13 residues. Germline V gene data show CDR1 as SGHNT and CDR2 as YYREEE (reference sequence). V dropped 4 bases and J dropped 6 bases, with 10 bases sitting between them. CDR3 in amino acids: CASSPGVDEKLFF. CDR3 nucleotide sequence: TGTGCCAGCAGCCCCGGGGTAGATGAAAAACTGTTTTTT.

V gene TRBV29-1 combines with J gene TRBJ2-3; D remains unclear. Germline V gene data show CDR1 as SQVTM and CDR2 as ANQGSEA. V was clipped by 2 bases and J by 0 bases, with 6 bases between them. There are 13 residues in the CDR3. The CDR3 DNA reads TGCAGCGTTGAACGCGGCAGCACAGATACGCAGTATTTT. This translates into CSVERGSTDTQYF.

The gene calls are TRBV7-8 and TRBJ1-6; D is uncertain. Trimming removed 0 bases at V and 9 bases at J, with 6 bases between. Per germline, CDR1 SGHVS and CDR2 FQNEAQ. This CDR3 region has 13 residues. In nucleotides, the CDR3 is TGTGCCAGCAGCTTAGCGGGGTTTTCACCCCTCCACTTT. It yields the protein CASSLAGFSPLHF.

The CDR3 protein is CASSYGQGGTEAFF. For the CDR3, the DNA is TGTGCCAGCAGCTATGGACAGGGAGGCACTGAAGCTTTCTTT. The chain carries TRBV7-9 and TRBJ1-1, with 8 bases matching TRBD1. Germline V gives CDR1 SEHNR, CDR2 FQNEAQ (reference sequence). CDR3 size: 14 residues. V lost 4 bases and J lost 4; bases outside the gene matches: 5.

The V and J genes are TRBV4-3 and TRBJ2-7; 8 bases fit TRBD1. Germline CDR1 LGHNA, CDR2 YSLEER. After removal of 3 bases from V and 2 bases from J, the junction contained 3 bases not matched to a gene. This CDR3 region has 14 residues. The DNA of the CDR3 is TGCGCCAGCAGCCAGAGGACAGGGCCCTACGAGCAGTACTTC. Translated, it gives CASSQRTGPYEQYF.

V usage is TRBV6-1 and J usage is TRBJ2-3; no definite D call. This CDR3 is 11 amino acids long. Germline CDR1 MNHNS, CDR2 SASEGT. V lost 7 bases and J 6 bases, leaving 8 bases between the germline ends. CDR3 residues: CASNFMDTQYF. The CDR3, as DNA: TGTGCCAGCAATTTTATGGATACGCAGTATTTT.

The CDR3 here is CASSFTGELFF. The CDR3 DNA is TGTGCCAGCAGCTTCACCGGGGAGCTGTTTTTT. The rearrangement links TRBV7-2 to TRBJ2-2; D is unclear. The CDR3 covers 11 residues. Germline V CDR1 and CDR2: SGHTA, FQGNSA. The V end lost 3 bases, the J end lost 4 bases, and 0 bases lay between the germline ends.

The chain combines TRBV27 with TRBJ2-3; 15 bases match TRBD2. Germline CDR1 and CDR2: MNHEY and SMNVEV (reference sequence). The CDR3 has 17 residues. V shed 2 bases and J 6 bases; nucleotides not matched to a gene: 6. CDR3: CASSLNGLAGGWDTQYF. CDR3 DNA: TGTGCCAGCAGTTTAAACGGACTAGCGGGAGGGTGGGATACGCAGTATTTT.

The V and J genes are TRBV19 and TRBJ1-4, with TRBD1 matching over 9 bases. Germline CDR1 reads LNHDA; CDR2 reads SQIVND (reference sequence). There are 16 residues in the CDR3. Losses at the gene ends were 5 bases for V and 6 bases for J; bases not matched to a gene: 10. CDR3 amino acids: CASSPLIRDRDEKLFF. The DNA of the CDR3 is TGTGCCAGTAGTCCCCTAATTCGGGACAGGGATGAAAAACTGTTTTTT.

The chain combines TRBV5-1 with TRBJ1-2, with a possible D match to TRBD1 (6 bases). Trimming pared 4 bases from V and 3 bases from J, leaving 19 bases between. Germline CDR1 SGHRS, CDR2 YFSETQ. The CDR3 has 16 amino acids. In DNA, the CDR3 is TGCGCCAGCAGCCGAAACAGGGTAGAGTGGGACTATGGCTACACCTTC. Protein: CASSRNRVEWDYGYTF.

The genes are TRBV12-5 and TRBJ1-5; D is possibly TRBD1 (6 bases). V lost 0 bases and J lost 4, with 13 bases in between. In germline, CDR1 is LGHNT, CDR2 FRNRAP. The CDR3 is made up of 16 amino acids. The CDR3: CASGLVQGRGNQPQHF. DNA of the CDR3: TGTGCTAGTGGTTTGGTACAGGGCCGTGGTAATCAGCCCCAGCATTTT.

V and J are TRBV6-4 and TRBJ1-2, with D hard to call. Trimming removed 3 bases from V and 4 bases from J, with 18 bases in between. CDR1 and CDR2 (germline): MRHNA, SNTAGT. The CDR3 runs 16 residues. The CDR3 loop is CASSEGFGRPAYGYTF. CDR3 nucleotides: TGTGCCAGCAGTGAGGGTTTTGGGAGGCCGGCCTATGGCTACACCTTC.

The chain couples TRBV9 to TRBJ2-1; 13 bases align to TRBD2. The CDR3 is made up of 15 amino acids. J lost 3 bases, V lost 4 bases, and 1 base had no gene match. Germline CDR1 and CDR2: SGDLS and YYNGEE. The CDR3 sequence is CASSRLAGGYNEQFF. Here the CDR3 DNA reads TGTGCCAGCAGCCGACTAGCGGGAGGCTACAATGAGCAGTTCTTC.

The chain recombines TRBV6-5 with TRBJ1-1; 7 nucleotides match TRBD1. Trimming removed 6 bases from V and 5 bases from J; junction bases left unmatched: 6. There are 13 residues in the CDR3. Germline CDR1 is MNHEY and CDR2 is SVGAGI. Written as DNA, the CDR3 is TGTGCCAGCAGCTTACACAGGGGTACTGAAGCTTTCTTT. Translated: CASSLHRGTEAFF.

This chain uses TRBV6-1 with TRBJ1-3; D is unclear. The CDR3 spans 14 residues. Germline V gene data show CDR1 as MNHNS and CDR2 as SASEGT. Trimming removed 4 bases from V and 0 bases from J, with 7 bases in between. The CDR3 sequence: CASSGGSSGNTIYF. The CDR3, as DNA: TGTGCCAGCAGTGGAGGATCCTCTGGAAACACCATATATTTT.

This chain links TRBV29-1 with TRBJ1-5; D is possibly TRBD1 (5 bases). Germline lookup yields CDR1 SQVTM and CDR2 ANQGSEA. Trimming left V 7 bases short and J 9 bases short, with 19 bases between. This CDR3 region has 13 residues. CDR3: CSAVEDLQGPQHF. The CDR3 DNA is TGCAGCGCAGTTGAGGATTTGCAGGGGCCCCAGCATTTT.

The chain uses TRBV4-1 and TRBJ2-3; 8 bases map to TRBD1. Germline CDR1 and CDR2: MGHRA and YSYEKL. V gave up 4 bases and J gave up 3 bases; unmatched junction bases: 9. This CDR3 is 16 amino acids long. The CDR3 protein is CASSPQDRGGTDTQYF. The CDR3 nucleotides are TGCGCCAGCAGCCCACAAGACAGGGGTGGGACAGATACGCAGTATTTT.

CDR3 coding DNA: TGTGCCAGCAGTGGGACAGAGCTACATAGCAATCAGCCCCAGCATTTT. Its translation: CASSGTELHSNQPQHF. The J gene is TRBJ1-5, the V gene TRBV6-1, with TRBD1 as a possible D gene (6 bases). Trimming removed 4 bases from V and 0 bases from J, with 13 bases in between. Germline lookup yields CDR1 MNHNS and CDR2 SASEGT. This CDR3 has 16 amino acids.

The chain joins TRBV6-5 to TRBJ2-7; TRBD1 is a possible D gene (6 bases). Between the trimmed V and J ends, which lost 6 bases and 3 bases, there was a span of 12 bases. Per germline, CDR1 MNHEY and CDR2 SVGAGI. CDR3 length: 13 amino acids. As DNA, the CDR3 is TGTGCCAGCAGCCTCCAGGGGCTCTACGAGCAGTACTTC. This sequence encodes CASSLQGLYEQYF.

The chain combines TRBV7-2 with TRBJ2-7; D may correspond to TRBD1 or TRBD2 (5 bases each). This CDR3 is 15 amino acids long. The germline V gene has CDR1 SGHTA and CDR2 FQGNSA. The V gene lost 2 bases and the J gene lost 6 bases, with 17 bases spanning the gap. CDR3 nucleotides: TGTGCCAGCAGCTTATCGGGGCAGTCCTCCGGCGAGCAGTACTTC. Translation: CASSLSGQSSGEQYF. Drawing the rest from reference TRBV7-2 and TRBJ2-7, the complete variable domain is GAGVSQSPSNKVTEKGKDVELRCDPISGHTALYWYRQSLGQGLEFLIYFQGNSAPDKSGLPSDRFSAERTGGSVSTLTIQRTQQEDSAVYLCASSLSGQSSGEQYFGPGTRLTVT.

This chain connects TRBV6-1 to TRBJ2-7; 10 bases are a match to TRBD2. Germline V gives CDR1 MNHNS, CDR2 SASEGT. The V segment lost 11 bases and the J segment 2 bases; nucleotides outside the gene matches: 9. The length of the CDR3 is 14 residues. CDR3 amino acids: CALRSSGRAYEQYF. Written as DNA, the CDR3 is TGTGCCTTAAGATCGAGCGGGAGGGCCTACGAGCAGTACTTC.

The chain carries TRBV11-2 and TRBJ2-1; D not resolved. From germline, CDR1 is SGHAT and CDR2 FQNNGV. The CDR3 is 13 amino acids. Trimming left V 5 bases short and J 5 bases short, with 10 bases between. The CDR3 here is CASSGEPHNEQFF. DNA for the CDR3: TGTGCCAGCAGCGGAGAGCCGCACAATGAGCAGTTCTTC.